One sample yielded the 13 T cell receptor beta chains listed below, sequenced in a study of blood T cell repertoires in COVID-19. Here immunoSEQ multiplex PCR was the method, and the copy in TCRdb shows in-frame clones only, minus some. The repertoire holds 35,000 to 45,000 clones, about 85% seen once, with 12% in the top ten. The sequenced sample was peripheral blood. Receptors were obtained from a human donor in a cohort sampled during active COVID-19.

This clone was recorded once. This rearrangement joins TRBV28 to TRBJ2-3; a possible D gene is TRBD2 (6 bases). Per germline, CDR1 MDHEN and CDR2 SYDVKM. This CDR3 region has 15 residues. V was trimmed by 3 bases and J by 4 bases, leaving 14 bases between them. CDR3 bases: TGTGCCAGCAGTTTCCGCATTAGCGGTTCAGATACGCAGTATTTT. As protein: CASSFRISGSDTQYF.

This clone showed up just a few times. The chain is built from TRBV7-8 and TRBJ1-4, with TRBD1 matching 9 bases. CDR1 is SGHVS, CDR2 FQNEAQ, per germline. V lost 6 bases and J lost 11; bases outside the gene matches: 10. The CDR3 is 14 amino acids. The CDR3 protein is CASRGNRGRGKLFF. The CDR3 coding sequence is TGTGCCAGCAGGGGGAACAGGGGGCGCGGGAAACTGTTTTTT.

V and J are TRBV7-3 and TRBJ2-7, with D possibly being TRBD2 (6 bases). Germline-derived CDR1 and CDR2 are SGHTA and FQGTGA. This CDR3 contains 15 residues. Trimming took 5 bases from V and 2 from J, leaving 16 bases between them. In DNA, the CDR3 is TGTGCCAGCAGCCAAGCCCCGGGACTTCCCTACGAGCAGTACTTC. Amino acid sequence: CASSQAPGLPYEQYF. The full variable domain, with the rest looked up from reference TRBV7-3 and TRBJ2-7, is GAGVSQTPSNKVTEKGKYVELRCDPISGHTALYWYRQSLGQGPEFLIYFQGTGAADDSGLPNDRFFAVRPEGSVSTLKIQRTERGDSAVYLCASSQAPGLPYEQYFGPGTRLTVT.

The V and J genes are TRBV6-7 and TRBJ1-5; 9 bases fit TRBD1. TRBV6-7 is given ORF status, its function remaining uncertain. V was pared by 2 bases and J by 6 bases, with 5 bases of the junction left unmatched. The CDR3 is 15 residues long. CDR3 protein: CASSYRDRVAQPQHF. CDR3 DNA: TGTGCCAGCAGTTACCGGGACAGGGTTGCTCAGCCCCAGCATTTT.

V and J are TRBV20-1 and TRBJ1-6; 11 bases match TRBD1. The V gene's germline CDR1 is DFQATT and CDR2 SNEGSKA (reference sequence). This CDR3 contains 15 residues. V lost 3 bases to trimming and J lost 8 bases; unmatched junction nucleotides: 6. CDR3 amino acids: CSASRTGGRDSPLHF. DNA for the CDR3: TGCAGTGCTAGTCGGACAGGGGGCAGGGATTCACCCCTCCACTTT.

The chain recombines TRBV28 with TRBJ2-3; D might be TRBD1 (6 bases). Trimming pared 10 bases from V and 4 bases from J, leaving 27 bases between. Germline assignment: CDR1 MDHEN and CDR2 SYDVKM. The CDR3 is 17 amino acids. The CDR3 nucleotides are TGTGCCATCTTATCCCGGGACGGGTCGAAGGGGGCAGATACGCAGTATTTT. The encoded protein is CAILSRDGSKGADTQYF.

The chain has TRBV5-1 and TRBJ2-7; TRBD1 matches 9 bases. CDR1 and CDR2 from the germline V gene are SGHRS and YFSETQ. The CDR3 spans 14 residues. J lost 6 bases, V lost 2 bases, and 6 bases had no gene match. The CDR3 is CASSLRTGDSEQYF. CDR3 coding DNA: TGCGCCAGCAGCTTAAGGACAGGGGATAGCGAGCAGTACTTC.

Points on this clone: Other DNA sequences of this sample code for an identical CDR3. V is TRBV5-1 and J is TRBJ2-1; 10 nucleotides align to TRBD1. The CDR3 loop spans 15 amino acids. Germline values: CDR1 SGHRS, CDR2 YFSETQ. Trimming cost V 4 bases and J 4 bases; bases outside gene matches: 5. DNA for the CDR3: TGCGCCAGCAGCCCCGGGACAGGGGCTTACAATGAGCAGTTCTTC. This translates into CASSPGTGAYNEQFF.

This clone has a single count. V is TRBV7-8 and J is TRBJ1-5, with 8 nucleotides matching TRBD1. Losses at the gene ends were 1 base for V and 4 bases for J; bases not matched to a gene: 6. Looked up from germline, CDR1 is SGHVS and CDR2 is FQNEAQ. CDR3 length: 16 residues. CDR3 DNA sequence: TGTGCCAGCAGCTTAGACAGGGGGACGAGAAATCAGCCCCAGCATTTT. Translating it yields CASSLDRGTRNQPQHF.

This chain links TRBV15 with TRBJ2-2, with no clear D. Trimming cost V 1 base and J 4 bases, with 7 bases left between them. The CDR3 has 14 amino acids. Germline V gene lookup returns CDR1 LNHNV and CDR2 YYDKDF (reference sequence). CDR3 nucleotides: TGTGCCACCAGCAGAGCCGCAGTCACCGGGGAGCTGTTTTTT. Protein product: CATSRAAVTGELFF.

The rearrangement uses TRBV11-2 and TRBJ1-6, with a possible D match to TRBD1 (6 bases). The CDR3 is made up of 16 amino acids. Germline CDR1 and CDR2: SGHAT and FQNNGV. V lost 5 bases to trimming and J lost 3 bases, with 14 bases between them. CDR3 loop: CASSPSPGDYNSPLHF. CDR3 bases: TGTGCCAGCAGCCCGTCCCCAGGGGACTATAATTCACCCCTCCACTTT.

The V gene is TRBV6-2 or TRBV6-3, the J gene TRBJ2-3, with TRBD2 matching 13 bases. Germline lookup yields CDR1 MNHEY and CDR2 SVGEGT. CDR3 length equals 16 residues. J was trimmed by 0 bases and V by 5 bases; bases with no gene match: 2. DNA of the CDR3: TGTGCCAGCAGTACTAGCGGGGGGGGCAGCACAGATACGCAGTATTTT. It is translated as CASSTSGGGSTDTQYF.

In nucleotides, the CDR3 is TGCGCCAGCAGCCAGGATCGGGGGTTCAGCACAGATACGCAGTATTTT. Protein: CASSQDRGFSTDTQYF. The chain combines TRBV5-1 with TRBJ2-3, with D perhaps TRBD2 (6 bases). V was cut by 4 bases and J by 0 bases, with 15 bases left in between. Per the germline V gene, CDR1 is SGHRS and CDR2 is YFSETQ. The CDR3 loop spans 16 amino acids. Filled out from reference TRBV5-1 and TRBJ2-3, the complete variable domain reads KAGVTQTPRYLIKTRGQQVTLSCSPISGHRSVSWYQQTPGQGLQFLFEYFSETQRNKGNFPGRFSGRQFSNSRSEMNVSTLELGDSALYLCASSQDRGFSTDTQYFGPGTRLTVL.